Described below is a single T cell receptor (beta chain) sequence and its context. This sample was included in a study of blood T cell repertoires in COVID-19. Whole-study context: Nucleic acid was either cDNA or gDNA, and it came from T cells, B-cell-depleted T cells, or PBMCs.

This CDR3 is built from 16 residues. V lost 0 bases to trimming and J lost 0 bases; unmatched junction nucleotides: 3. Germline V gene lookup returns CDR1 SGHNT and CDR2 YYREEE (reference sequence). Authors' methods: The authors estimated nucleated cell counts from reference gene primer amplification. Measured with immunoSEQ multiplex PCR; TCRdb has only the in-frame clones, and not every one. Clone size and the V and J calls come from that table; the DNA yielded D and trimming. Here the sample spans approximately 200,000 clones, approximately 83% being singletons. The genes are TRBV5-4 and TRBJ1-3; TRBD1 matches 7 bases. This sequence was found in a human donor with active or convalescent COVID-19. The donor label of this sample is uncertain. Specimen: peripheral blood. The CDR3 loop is CASSLGGTASGNTIYF. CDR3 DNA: TGTGCCAGCAGCTTGGGGGGGACAGCCTCTGGAAACACCATATATTTT.